What follows are 6 T cell receptor beta chains derived from one specimen sequenced in a study of cytomegalovirus exposure and HLA in healthy donors. The primer mix had 60 Vbeta and 13 Jbeta primers. TCRdb keeps only in-frame clones here, not all; method: immunoSEQ multiplex PCR. The data hold around 120,000 clones, with about 80% observed a single time. The specimen sequenced was PBMCs. All receptors come from a woman in her 40s in good health and CMV-seronegative.

This sequence joins TRBV30 and TRBJ1-1, with no clear D. The CDR3 sequence is 13 residues long. V lost 0 bases to trimming and J lost 1 base, with 6 bases between them. The germline gives CDR1 GTSNPN, CDR2 SVGIG (reference sequence). The CDR3 loop reads CAWSVLQNTEAFF. The CDR3 DNA reads as TGTGCCTGGAGTGTACTCCAGAACACTGAAGCTTTCTTT.

V gene TRBV10-3 combines with J gene TRBJ2-3; 13 bases map to TRBD2. Losses at the gene ends were 6 bases for V and 5 bases for J; bases not matched to a gene: 2. This CDR3 comprises 14 residues. Germline V lookup: CDR1 ENHRY, CDR2 SYGVKD. This CDR3 is CAIRGLAGQDTQYF. CDR3 DNA: TGTGCCATCAGGGGACTAGCGGGACAAGATACGCAGTATTTT.

The rearrangement links TRBV6-6 to TRBJ2-7, with D maybe TRBD2 (6 bases). Germline V CDR1 and CDR2: MNHNY, SVGAGI (reference sequence). The CDR3 spans 12 residues. Trimming removed 4 bases at V and 4 bases at J, with 8 bases between. Here the CDR3 reads CASSSLAYEQYF. The CDR3 DNA reads as TGTGCCAGCAGTTCACTAGCTTACGAGCAGTACTTC.

The chain carries TRBV30 and TRBJ1-2, with TRBD1 matching over 7 bases. Germline V gives CDR1 GTSNPN, CDR2 SVGIG (reference sequence). Losses at the gene ends were 6 bases for V and 4 bases for J; bases not matched to a gene: 8. The CDR3 is made up of 13 amino acids. The CDR3 loop is CACGGEGAYGYTF. CDR3 coding DNA: TGTGCCTGCGGGGGAGAGGGGGCCTATGGCTACACCTTC.

This clone has just a few counts. This sequence joins TRBV5-1 and TRBJ2-5; 7 bases are a match to TRBD1. CDR1 is SGHRS, CDR2 YFSETQ, per germline. V gave up 2 bases and J gave up 2 bases; unmatched junction bases: 3. The CDR3 extends over 14 amino acids. CDR3 in DNA: TGCGCCAGCAGCTTAGGGACAGCACAAGAGACCCAGTACTTC. Amino acids: CASSLGTAQETQYF.

This clone was seen a few times. The chain carries TRBV29-1 and TRBJ1-6; D remains ambiguous. The CDR3 has 13 amino acids. V lost 4 bases, J lost 8 bases, and 12 bases lay in between. Germline V gene lookup returns CDR1 SQVTM and CDR2 ANQGSEA. In nucleotides, the CDR3 is TGCAGCGTTGGTGAGGGAAGAGATTCACCCCTCCACTTT. Protein product: CSVGEGRDSPLHF.